The 27 T cell receptor beta chains below were found in one sample sequenced in a study of blood T cell repertoires in COVID-19. Sequencing used immunoSEQ multiplex PCR; TCRdb keeps in-frame clones, though not all of them. Among about 130,000 clones, more than 75% were seen once, and the ten largest hold about 4.6%. The sequencing sample was made of peripheral blood. All receptors derive from a man in his fifties or sixties with COVID-19, enrolled during active disease.

This chain joins TRBV11-2 and TRBJ1-1; maybe TRBD1 (5 bases). The CDR3 sequence is 14 residues long. The germline V gene has CDR1 SGHAT and CDR2 FQNNGV. V lost 0 bases and J lost 3, with 8 bases in between. CDR3 residues: CASSLEGRDTEAFF. Written as DNA, the CDR3 is TGTGCCAGCAGCTTAGAAGGCAGGGACACTGAAGCTTTCTTT.

This clone was seen only once. A read error may account for a junction end that differs from germline. The rearrangement joins TRBV2 to TRBJ2-2, with 10 bases lining up with TRBD2. Germline loops: CDR1 SNHLY, CDR2 FYNNEI. CDR3 length equals 15 residues. CDR3 residues: CASSKAGGDTGELFF. In DNA form, the CDR3 reads TGTGCCAGCAGTAAAGCGGGAGGGGACACCGGGGAGCTGTTTTTT.

CDR3 sequence (DNA): TGCGCCAGCAGACCCGACAGCCAGCCCTATGGCTACACCTTC. The encoded protein is CASRPDSQPYGYTF. This chain joins TRBV5-1 and TRBJ1-2; TRBD1 is a possible D gene (5 bases). CDR1 SGHRS and CDR2 YFSETQ come from the germline V gene. This CDR3 region has 14 residues. Between the trimmed V and J ends, which lost 5 bases and 4 bases, there was a span of 15 bases.

The CDR3 DNA follows: TGTGCCAGTAGTACCTCAGACAGGGGAGTAGATGAAAAACTGTTTTTT. This gives the protein CASSTSDRGVDEKLFF. V gene TRBV19 combines with J gene TRBJ1-4; TRBD1 aligns across 8 bases. The CDR3 contains 16 residues. Germline loops: CDR1 LNHDA, CDR2 SQIVND (reference sequence). With V trimmed by 4 bases and J by 6 bases, 10 bases remained unmatched.

This chain connects TRBV19 to TRBJ2-2, with D possibly matching TRBD2 (5 bases). Germline CDR1 LNHDA, CDR2 SQIVND (reference sequence). The CDR3 totals 14 residues. V was cut by 7 bases and J by 4 bases, with 13 bases left in between. The CDR3 DNA reads TGTGCCAGTAAGGAGCTAGCTATCACCGGGGAGCTGTTTTTT. This sequence encodes CASKELAITGELFF.

The chain combines TRBV5-6 with TRBJ1-4; 7 nucleotides agree with TRBD1. Germline values: CDR1 SGHDT, CDR2 YYEEEE. The ends lost 3 bases at V and 6 bases at J; junction bases unmatched: 11. The CDR3 extends over 16 amino acids. CDR3 in amino acids: CASSSNLGTGDEKLFF. The DNA of the CDR3 is TGTGCCAGCAGCTCGAACTTGGGTACAGGGGATGAAAAACTGTTTTTT.

This chain uses TRBV4-2 with TRBJ2-3, with no clear D. Per the germline V gene, CDR1 is LGHNA and CDR2 is YNFKEQ. Between the trimmed V and J ends, which lost 0 bases and 6 bases, there was a span of 4 bases. The CDR3 is 12 amino acids. The CDR3 spells CASSQDRDTQYF. The CDR3 nucleotides are TGTGCCAGCAGCCAAGACAGGGATACGCAGTATTTT.

The genes are TRBV7-6 and TRBJ2-6; D possibly corresponds to TRBD1 (5 bases). From germline, CDR1 is SGHVS and CDR2 FNYEAQ. This CDR3 region has 18 residues. V was trimmed by 5 bases and J by 2 bases, leaving 19 bases between them. The CDR3 is CASSPRPLTGTGANVLTF. CDR3 DNA sequence: TGTGCCAGCAGCCCACGACCCCTCACAGGTACTGGGGCCAACGTCCTGACTTTC.

The chain employs TRBV11-3 and TRBJ2-1; 8 bases line up with TRBD2. CDR1 is SGHNT, CDR2 YENEEA, per germline. V was pared by 4 bases and J by 8 bases, with 7 bases of the junction left unmatched. The CDR3 extends over 14 amino acids. CDR3 sequence: CASSSPTSDDEQFF. The CDR3 DNA follows: TGTGCCAGCAGCTCCCCGACTAGCGACGATGAGCAGTTCTTC.

The chain uses TRBV2 and TRBJ1-2, with 10 bases identical to TRBD1. Germline-derived CDR1 and CDR2 are SNHLY and FYNNEI. V lost 5 bases and J lost 14; bases outside the gene matches: 14. This CDR3 is built from 14 residues. The CDR3, as DNA: TGTGCCAGCAGTATTCTGACAGGGGGCGGATCTAAGACCTTC. Its protein is CASSILTGGGSKTF.

V usage is TRBV7-8 and J usage is TRBJ1-1; D unresolved. The V end was cut by 6 bases, the J end by 0 bases, with 8 bases between. CDR1 and CDR2 from the germline V gene are SGHVS and FQNEAQ. The CDR3 is 13 amino acids. This CDR3 is CASSSQLNTEAFF. DNA of the CDR3: TGTGCCAGCAGTTCTCAGTTGAACACTGAAGCTTTCTTT.

This sequence joins TRBV30 and TRBJ2-1; TRBD2 aligns across 10 bases. The junction had 11 bases not matched to a gene; V was cut back by 8 bases and J by 13 bases. The CDR3 runs 12 residues. CDR1 and CDR2 from the germline V gene are GTSNPN and SVGIG (reference sequence). CDR3 residues: CAGTLAGVGQFF. The DNA of the CDR3 is TGTGCCGGCACCCTAGCGGGAGTTGGACAGTTCTTC.

The chain combines TRBV19 with TRBJ2-3, with 7 bases aligning to TRBD1. This CDR3 has 15 residues. V dropped 5 bases and J dropped 2; count of bases not matched to a gene: 7. CDR1 is LNHDA and CDR2 is SQIVND in the germline V gene (reference sequence). In DNA, the CDR3 is TGTGCCAGTAGTCCTCAGGGGGAACACACAGATACGCAGTATTTT. Residues: CASSPQGEHTDTQYF.

The DNA of the CDR3 is TGTGCCAGCAGCCCCGACAGGGATCTCTACACCTTC. It codes for CASSPDRDLYTF. The chain carries TRBV7-2 and TRBJ1-2; TRBD1 matches 7 bases. This CDR3 has 12 residues. Unmatched junction bases numbered 7, after V lost 5 bases and J lost 10 bases. The V gene's germline CDR1 is SGHTA and CDR2 FQGNSA.

The chain joins TRBV4-3 to TRBJ1-1, with D perhaps TRBD1 (6 bases). CDR1 is LGHNA, CDR2 YSLEER, per germline. V lost 0 bases, J lost 0 bases, and 17 bases lay in between. CDR3 size: 18 residues. Here the CDR3 DNA reads TGCGCCAGCAGCCAAGAAGGGCCCGGGACATCCATGAACACTGAAGCTTTCTTT. This codes for CASSQEGPGTSMNTEAFF.

This rearrangement joins TRBV5-1 to TRBJ1-2, with D unresolved. The germline CDR1 and CDR2 sequences are SGHRS and YFSETQ. The CDR3 has 13 residues. Trimming removed 1 base from V and 7 bases from J, with 11 bases in between. CDR3 loop: CASSLRVRGGYTF. The CDR3 DNA reads TGCGCCAGCAGCTTGCGGGTCCGGGGTGGCTACACCTTC.

This clone showed up just a few times. The chain carries TRBV5-1 and TRBJ2-1; weak D call: TRBD2 (5 bases). From germline, CDR1 is SGHRS and CDR2 YFSETQ. CDR3 length: 17 residues. The V gene lost 0 bases and the J gene lost 2 bases, with 15 bases spanning the gap. The CDR3 protein is CASSLVPGLQTYNEQFF. In DNA, the CDR3 is TGCGCCAGCAGCTTGGTGCCCGGACTCCAAACCTACAATGAGCAGTTCTTC.

This clone was seen only once. The V and J genes are TRBV3-1 (or the pseudogene TRBV3-2) and TRBJ2-5, with 10 bases aligning to TRBD2. This CDR3 contains 17 residues. Trimming at V came to 0 bases and at J to 4 bases, leaving 8 bases not matched to a gene. Looked up from germline, CDR1 is LGHDT and CDR2 is YNNKEL (reference sequence). The CDR3 DNA sequence: TGTGCCAGCAGCCAAGACCTAGCGGGAGAGGCTGCAGAGACCCAGTACTTC. It encodes CASSQDLAGEAAETQYF.

The chain carries TRBV7-8 and TRBJ2-2, with D tentatively TRBD1 (8 bases). Trimming stripped 7 bases from V and 3 bases from J, with 12 bases between. This CDR3 spans 14 amino acids. CDR1 and CDR2 (germline): SGHVS, FQNEAQ. CDR3 bases: TGTGCCAGCAACAGGGGGGGAGACACCGGGGAGCTGTTTTTT. As protein: CASNRGGDTGELFF.

There are a few counts of this clone. The chain couples TRBV3-1 (or the pseudogene TRBV3-2) to TRBJ1-1, with TRBD1 matching over 11 bases. V shed 5 bases and J 2 bases; nucleotides not matched to a gene: 4. The CDR3 totals 15 residues. CDR1 and CDR2 from the germline V gene are LGHDT and YNNKEL (reference sequence). The CDR3 DNA is TGTGCCAGCAGCGGAGGGACAGGGGGTAACACTGAAGCTTTCTTT. It specifies CASSGGTGGNTEAFF.

This chain joins TRBV4-3 and TRBJ1-4, with 9 bases matching TRBD1. This CDR3 contains 15 residues. CDR1 is LGHNA, CDR2 YSLEER, per germline. Germline trimming cut 1 base from V and 5 bases from J; bases unmatched to any gene: 2. The CDR3 coding sequence is TGCGCCAGCAGCCAAGTGACAGGGGGGAATGAAAAACTGTTTTTT. Amino acid sequence: CASSQVTGGNEKLFF.

The chain recombines TRBV28 with TRBJ2-4; 15 bases match TRBD2. The CDR3 runs to 19 residues. Unmatched junction bases numbered 11, after V lost 5 bases and J lost 3 bases. Per the germline V gene, CDR1 is MDHEN and CDR2 is SYDVKM. The DNA of the CDR3 is TGTGCCAGCAGTCTGCCCGGGACTAGCGGGAGGTTGGGCAAAAACATTCAGTACTTC. This gives the protein CASSLPGTSGRLGKNIQYF.

A few counts support this clone. The chain is built from TRBV5-1 and TRBJ1-1; D unresolved. The V end lost 1 base, the J end lost 1 base, and 14 bases lay between the germline ends. The CDR3 has 16 amino acids. Germline V gene lookup returns CDR1 SGHRS and CDR2 YFSETQ. The DNA of the CDR3 is TGCGCCAGCAGCTTGTCCCCCGGAGGGAAGAACACTGAAGCTTTCTTT. It yields the protein CASSLSPGGKNTEAFF.

J is TRBJ2-7 and V is TRBV11-3; D might be TRBD1 (6 bases). V was trimmed by 3 bases and J by 3 bases, leaving 15 bases between them. Germline V gives CDR1 SGHNT, CDR2 YENEEA. CDR3 size: 15 residues. The CDR3 region is CASSFRGSKYYEQYF. CDR3 sequence (DNA): TGTGCCAGCAGCTTCAGGGGATCGAAGTACTACGAGCAGTACTTC.

The CDR3 is CASSVDTEGDTQYF. The CDR3 DNA reads as TGTGCCAGCAGCGTAGATACGGAGGGAGATACGCAGTATTTT. The chain employs TRBV9 and TRBJ2-3; possible D gene TRBD2, 6 bases. The V and J ends lost 0 bases and 5 bases respectively, with 10 bases between them. The CDR3 length is 14 residues. Germline V gene lookup returns CDR1 SGDLS and CDR2 YYNGEE. Variable domain in full (rest from reference TRBV9 and TRBJ2-3): DSGVTQTPKHLITATGQRVTLRCSPRSGDLSVYWYQQSLDQGLQFLIQYYNGEERAKGNILERFSAQQFPDLHSELNLSSLELGDSALYFCASSVDTEGDTQYFGPGTRLTVL.

The gene calls are TRBV24-1 and TRBJ1-1; 9 bases agree with TRBD1. CDR1 and CDR2 from the germline V gene are KGHDR and SFDVKD. This CDR3 has 13 residues. Trimming cost V 3 bases and J 10 bases; bases outside gene matches: 5. CDR3 DNA sequence: TGTGCCACCAGTGATGGGACAGGGTTAACAGCTTTCTTT. Protein sequence: CATSDGTGLTAFF.

This chain uses TRBV11-2 with TRBJ2-5; D unclear. The germline V gene encodes CDR1 SGHAT and CDR2 FQNNGV. The CDR3 spans 12 residues. The V and J ends lost 5 bases and 2 bases respectively, with 6 bases between them. This CDR3 reads CASSLLQETQYF. In DNA, the CDR3 is TGTGCCAGCAGCCTACTGCAAGAGACCCAGTACTTC.